This entry features one T cell receptor beta chain sequence. The sample belongs to a study of blood T cell repertoires in COVID-19. Overall study: COVID-19 samples from acute and convalescent phases originated in the United States, Italy and Spain. Sources were T cells, B-cell-depleted T cells, or PBMCs; the material itself was cDNA or gDNA.

V was cut by 6 bases and J by 4 bases, with 18 bases left in between. Germline CDR1 is ENHRY and CDR2 is SYGVKD. The CDR3 is made up of 15 amino acids. Authors' processing steps: Estimates of nucleated cell counts were drawn from the amplification of reference gene primers. Profiled with immunoSEQ multiplex PCR; TCRdb holds only in-frame clones, not every one. V and J calls and clone size are those listed in that table; D and trimming were worked out from the DNA. The sample has about 100,000 clones, around 83% seen once. This chain links TRBV10-3 with TRBJ1-1, with D perhaps TRBD1 (5 bases). This receptor was identified in a man aged 65 to 79 with acute or convalescent COVID-19. The sample was peripheral blood. Written as DNA, the CDR3 is TGTGCCATCAGCCCCCAGACAGTCGGCGGCACTGAAGCTTTCTTT. Amino acids: CAISPQTVGGTEAFF.